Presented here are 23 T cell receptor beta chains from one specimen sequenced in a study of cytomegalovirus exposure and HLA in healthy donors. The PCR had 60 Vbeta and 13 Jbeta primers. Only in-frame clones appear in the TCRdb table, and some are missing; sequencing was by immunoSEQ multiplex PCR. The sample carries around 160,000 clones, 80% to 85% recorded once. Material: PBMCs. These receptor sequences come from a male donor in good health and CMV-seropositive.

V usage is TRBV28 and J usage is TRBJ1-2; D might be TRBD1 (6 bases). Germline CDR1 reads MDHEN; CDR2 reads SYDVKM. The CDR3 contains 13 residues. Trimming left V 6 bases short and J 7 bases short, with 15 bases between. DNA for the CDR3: TGTGCCAGCAGCAACAGGGCTCTGGCTGGCTACACCTTC. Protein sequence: CASSNRALAGYTF.

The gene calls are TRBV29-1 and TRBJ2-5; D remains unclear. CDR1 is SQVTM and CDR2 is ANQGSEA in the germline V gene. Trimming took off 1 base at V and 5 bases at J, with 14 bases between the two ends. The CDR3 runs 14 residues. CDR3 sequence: CSVEGFLIGETQYF. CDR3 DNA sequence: TGCAGCGTTGAAGGTTTTTTGATCGGGGAGACCCAGTACTTC.

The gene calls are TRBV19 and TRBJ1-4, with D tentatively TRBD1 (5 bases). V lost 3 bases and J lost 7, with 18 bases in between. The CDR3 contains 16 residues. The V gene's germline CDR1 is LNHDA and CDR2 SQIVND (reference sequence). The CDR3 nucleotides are TGTGCCAGTAGTATGTGGGGCTCAGGGCACGGTGAAAAACTGTTTTTT. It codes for CASSMWGSGHGEKLFF.

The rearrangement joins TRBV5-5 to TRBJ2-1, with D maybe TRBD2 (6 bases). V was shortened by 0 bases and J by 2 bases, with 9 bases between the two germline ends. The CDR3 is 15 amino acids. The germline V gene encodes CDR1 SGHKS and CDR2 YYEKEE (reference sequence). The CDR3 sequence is CASSLEGGPYNEQFF. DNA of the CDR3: TGTGCCAGCAGCTTGGAGGGAGGCCCCTACAATGAGCAGTTCTTC.

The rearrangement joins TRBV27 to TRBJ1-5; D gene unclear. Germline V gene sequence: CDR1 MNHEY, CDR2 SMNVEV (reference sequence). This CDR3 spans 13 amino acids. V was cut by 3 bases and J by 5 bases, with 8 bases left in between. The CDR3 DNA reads TGTGCCAGCAGTTTGGGTCGGGATCAGCCCCAGCATTTT. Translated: CASSLGRDQPQHF.

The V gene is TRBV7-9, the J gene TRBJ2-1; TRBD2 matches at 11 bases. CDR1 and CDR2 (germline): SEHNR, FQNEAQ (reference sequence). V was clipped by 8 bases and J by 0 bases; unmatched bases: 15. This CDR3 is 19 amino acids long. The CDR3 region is CASPSTTSGITPSYNEQFF. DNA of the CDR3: TGTGCCAGCCCCTCTACGACTAGCGGGATAACCCCCTCCTACAATGAGCAGTTCTTC.

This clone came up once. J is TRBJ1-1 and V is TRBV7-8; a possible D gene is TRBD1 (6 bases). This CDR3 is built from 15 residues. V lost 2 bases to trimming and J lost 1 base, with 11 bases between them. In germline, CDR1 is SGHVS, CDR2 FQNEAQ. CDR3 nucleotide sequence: TGTGCCAGCAGCTTAAAGGCGGGGGCGAACACTGAAGCTTTCTTT. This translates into CASSLKAGANTEAFF.

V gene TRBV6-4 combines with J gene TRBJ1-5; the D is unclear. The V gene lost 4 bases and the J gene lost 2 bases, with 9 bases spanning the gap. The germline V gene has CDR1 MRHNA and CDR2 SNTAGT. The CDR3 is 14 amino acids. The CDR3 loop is CASSVDLGNQPQHF. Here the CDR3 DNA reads TGTGCCAGCAGTGTTGACTTGGGCAATCAGCCCCAGCATTTT.

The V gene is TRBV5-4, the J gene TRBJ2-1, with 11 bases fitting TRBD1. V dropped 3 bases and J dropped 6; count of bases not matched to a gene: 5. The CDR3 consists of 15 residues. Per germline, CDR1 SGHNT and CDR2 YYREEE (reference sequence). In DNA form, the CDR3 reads TGTGCCAGCAGCTCAGGACAGGGGGCGCGCAATGAGCAGTTCTTC. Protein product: CASSSGQGARNEQFF.

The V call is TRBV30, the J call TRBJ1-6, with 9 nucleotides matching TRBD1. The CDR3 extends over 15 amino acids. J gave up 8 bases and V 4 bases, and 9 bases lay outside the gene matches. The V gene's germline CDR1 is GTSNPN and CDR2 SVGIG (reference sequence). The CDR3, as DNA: TGTGCCTGGACTGTGCCGGGACAGGGATATTCACCCCTCCACTTT. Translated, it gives CAWTVPGQGYSPLHF.

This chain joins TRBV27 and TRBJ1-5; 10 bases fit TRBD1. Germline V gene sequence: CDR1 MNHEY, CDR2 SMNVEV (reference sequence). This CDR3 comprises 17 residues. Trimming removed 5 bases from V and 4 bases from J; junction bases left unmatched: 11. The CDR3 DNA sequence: TGTGCCAGCAGTAACAGGCGGACAGGGGGGAGAAATCAGCCCCAGCATTTT. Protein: CASSNRRTGGRNQPQHF.

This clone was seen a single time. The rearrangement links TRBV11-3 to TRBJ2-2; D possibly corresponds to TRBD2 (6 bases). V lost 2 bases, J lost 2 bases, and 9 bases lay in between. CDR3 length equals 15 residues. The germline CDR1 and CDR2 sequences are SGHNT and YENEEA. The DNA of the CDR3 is TGTGCCAGCAGCTTATCCGGGGGAAACACCGGGGAGCTGTTTTTT. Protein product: CASSLSGGNTGELFF.

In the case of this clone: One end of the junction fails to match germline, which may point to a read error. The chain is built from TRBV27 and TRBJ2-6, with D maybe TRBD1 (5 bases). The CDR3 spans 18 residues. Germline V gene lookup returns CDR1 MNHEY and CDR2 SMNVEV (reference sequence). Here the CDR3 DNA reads TGTGCCAGCAGCCTTCGCGGTACCCCCCTCTCTGGGGCCAACGGCCTGACTTTC. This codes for CASSLRGTPLSGANGLTF. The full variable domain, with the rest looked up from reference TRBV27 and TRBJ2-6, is EAQVTQNPRYLITVTGKKLTVTCSQNMNHEYMSWYRQDPGLGLRQIYYSMNVEVTDKGDVPEGYKVSRKEKRNFPLILESPSPNQTSLYFCASSLRGTPLSGANGLTFGAGSRLTVL.

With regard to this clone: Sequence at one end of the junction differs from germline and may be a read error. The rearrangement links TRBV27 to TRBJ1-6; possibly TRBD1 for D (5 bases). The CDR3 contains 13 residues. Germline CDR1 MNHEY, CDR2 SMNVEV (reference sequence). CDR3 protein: CAGSFTGYSPLHF. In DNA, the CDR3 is TGTGCCGGCAGTTTTACAGGTTATTCACCCCTCCACTTT.

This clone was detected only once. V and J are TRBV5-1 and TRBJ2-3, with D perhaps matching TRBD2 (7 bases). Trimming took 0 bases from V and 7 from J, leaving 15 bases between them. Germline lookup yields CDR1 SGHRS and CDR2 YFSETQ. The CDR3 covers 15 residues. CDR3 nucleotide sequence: TGCGCCAGCAGCTTGGGTTCGGGGGGCTCAAATACGCAGTATTTT. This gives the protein CASSLGSGGSNTQYF. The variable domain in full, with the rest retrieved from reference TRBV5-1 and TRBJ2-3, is KAGVTQTPRYLIKTRGQQVTLSCSPISGHRSVSWYQQTPGQGLQFLFEYFSETQRNKGNFPGRFSGRQFSNSRSEMNVSTLELGDSALYLCASSLGSGGSNTQYFGPGTRLTVL.

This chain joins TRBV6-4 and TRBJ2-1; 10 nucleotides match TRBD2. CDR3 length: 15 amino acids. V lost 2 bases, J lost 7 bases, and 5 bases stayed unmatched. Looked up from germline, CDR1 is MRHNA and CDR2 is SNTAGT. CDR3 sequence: CASSDTSGGGNEQFF. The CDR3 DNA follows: TGTGCCAGCAGTGACACGAGCGGGGGGGGTAATGAGCAGTTCTTC.

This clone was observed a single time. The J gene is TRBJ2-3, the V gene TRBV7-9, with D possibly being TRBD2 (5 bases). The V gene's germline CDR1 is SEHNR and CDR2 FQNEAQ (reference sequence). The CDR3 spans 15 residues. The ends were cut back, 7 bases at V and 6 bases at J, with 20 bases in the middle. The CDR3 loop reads CASTPRVWERDTQYF. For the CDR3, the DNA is TGTGCCAGCACCCCCAGAGTTTGGGAGAGGGATACGCAGTATTTT.

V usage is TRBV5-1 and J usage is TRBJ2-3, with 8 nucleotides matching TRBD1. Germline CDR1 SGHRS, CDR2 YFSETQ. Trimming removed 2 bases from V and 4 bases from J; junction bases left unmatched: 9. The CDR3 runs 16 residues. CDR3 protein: CASSFQGATIADTQYF. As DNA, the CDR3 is TGCGCCAGCAGCTTCCAGGGGGCTACGATAGCAGATACGCAGTATTTT.

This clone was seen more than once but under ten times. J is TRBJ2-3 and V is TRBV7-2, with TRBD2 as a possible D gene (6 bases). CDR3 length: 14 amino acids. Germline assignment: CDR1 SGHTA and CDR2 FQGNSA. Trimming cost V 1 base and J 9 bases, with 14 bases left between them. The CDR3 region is CASSLGGVRGTQYF. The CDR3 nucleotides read TGTGCCAGCAGCTTAGGCGGGGTCCGGGGGACGCAGTATTTT.

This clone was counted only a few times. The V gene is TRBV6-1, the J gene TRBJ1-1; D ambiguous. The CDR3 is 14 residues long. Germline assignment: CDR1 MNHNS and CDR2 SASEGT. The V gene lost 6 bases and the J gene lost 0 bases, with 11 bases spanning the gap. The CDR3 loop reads CASSLRFMNTEAFF. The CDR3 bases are TGTGCCAGCAGCCTCAGGTTCATGAACACTGAAGCTTTCTTT.

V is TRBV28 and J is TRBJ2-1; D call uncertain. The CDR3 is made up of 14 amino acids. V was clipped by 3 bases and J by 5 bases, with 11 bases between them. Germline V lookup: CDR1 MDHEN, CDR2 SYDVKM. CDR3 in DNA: TGTGCCAGCAGTTTCGTTTTCCCTGACAATGAGCAGTTCTTC. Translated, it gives CASSFVFPDNEQFF.

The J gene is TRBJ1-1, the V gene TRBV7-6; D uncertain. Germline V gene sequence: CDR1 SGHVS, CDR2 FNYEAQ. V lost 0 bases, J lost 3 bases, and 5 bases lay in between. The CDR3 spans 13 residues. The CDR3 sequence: CASSLAQDTEAFF. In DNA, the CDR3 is TGTGCCAGCAGCTTAGCCCAGGACACTGAAGCTTTCTTT.

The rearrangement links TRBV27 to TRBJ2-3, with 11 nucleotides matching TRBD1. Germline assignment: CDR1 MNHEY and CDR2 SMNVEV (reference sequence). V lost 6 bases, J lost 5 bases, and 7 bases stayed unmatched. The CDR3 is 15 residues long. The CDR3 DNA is TGTGCCAGCAGGCTAGGGACAGGGGGAATAGATACGCAGTATTTT. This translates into CASRLGTGGIDTQYF.